This T cell receptor beta chain came from a study of monozygotic twins with inflammatory bowel disease (dated by TCRdb to the late 2010s). Describing the broader study: In total, approximately 28 monozygotic twin pairs made up the full study: 19 Danish pairs, all IBD-discordant, plus nine German pairs, of which four were IBD-concordant and five were IBD-discordant. Within discordant pairs, disease-associated traits were sought mainly by comparing IBD patients with their genetically identical healthy co-twins. Each individual had, on average, about 151 000 unique TCRalpha sequences and 181 000 unique TCRbeta sequences available for analysis. Broad study findings and their caveats: The analysis was unable to tell apart different T cell subtypes. Repertoire similarity did not differ between concordant and discordant twins, which could be due to limited statistical power. TCRbeta repertoire diversity, by inverse Simpson index, was decreased in IBD patients compared with their healthy co-twins. IBD patients shared fewer clonotypes with other individuals than healthy twins did, most markedly in patients showing signs of disease activity. No single strong signal or clonotype linked to IBD turned up in the results, so the idea that one exists was not supported. Differing immunosuppressive treatments among patients may have added background noise and inter-individual variability to the repertoires.

As concerns this clonotype: The antigen it binds to is not known.

From each donor, a roughly 2.7 ml peripheral blood sample was drawn into PAXgene tubes and stored at -80 degrees C. Without T cell sorting, total RNA was isolated from whole blood using the PAXgene blood miRNA kit on an automated QIAcube. Peripheral blood from monozygotic twin pairs who were concordant or discordant for inflammatory bowel disease underwent deep TCRalpha and TCRbeta repertoire profiling using unique molecular barcoding. For every twin pair, smoking habits were documented, and each individual was categorised as a current, former or never smoker. From the cysteine up to the phenylalanine, the CDR3 has a length of 15 residues. No DNA appears here. The germline V gene (reference sequence) supplies CDR1 DFQATT and CDR2 SNEGSKA. Libraries were built with 5' RACE. Each TCR library was prepared from about 3.5 ug of total RNA. For each sample, cDNA was synthesized in eight separate reactions using SMARTScribe reverse transcriptase. During cDNA synthesis, template switching introduced unique molecular identifiers that contained a 6-nucleotide sample barcode. TCRalpha and TCRbeta cDNA was amplified by two nested PCRs of around 15 and 9 cycles, with bead purification after each PCR. Before amplification, the cDNA was treated with uracil DNA-glycosylase and purified using the QIAquick PCR purification kit. The second PCR added Illumina TruSeq-compatible adapters along with sample-specific barcodes. TapeStation and Qubit were used to check library quality and concentration, and around 4.7 ng of each library was pooled. Sequencing of the pooled libraries was done on an Illumina HiSeq2500 single-index Rapid Run using custom sequencing primers and 2 x 100 bp reads. For the original study's pipeline: MiGEC version 1.2.6 was used for UMI-based consensus assembly to correct PCR and sequencing errors. MiXCR version 2.1.1 handled V(D)J alignment, clonotype assembly and CDR3 extraction. To normalise gene usage, clonotype sharing and MAIT/NKT TCR abundance, the analysis used the top 1000, 10 000 and 20 000 clonotypes per sample. After downsampling to 27 000 UMIs, diversity was calculated as the inverse Simpson index using the vegan R package. Paired Mann-Whitney U tests on discordant twin pairs were used, with Benjamini-Hochberg multiple-testing correction. Reads reprocessed by TCRdb are summarized as one entry per CDR3 protein sequence, and DNA is absent. TCRdb's processing, not the study's, gives the V and J calls here. The sample's table covers a few hundred thousand distinct CDR3 sequences. The ten largest clones add up to around 2.6% of the sample.

The chain employs TRBV20-1 and TRBJ2-7; the TRBD1 assignment by TCRdb is unverifiable without DNA. Sequenced sample: blood. The sequence was obtained from a human donor with ulcerative colitis or Crohn's disease, or a healthy co-twin of an affected twin (not recorded which). The CDR3 protein sequence reads: CSARDNRGDSYEQYF.